Listed below are T cell receptor beta chains from one sample, sequenced in a study of response to subunit inactivated influenza vaccine. One entry per CDR3 protein results from TCRdb running MiXCR on the RT-PCR reads. This sample has 610,000 or so distinct CDR3 sequences, with 14% found just once. Sequenced here: PBMCs from blood, sampled 11 to 12 days after vaccination. These receptors came from a man aged 50-59 years who received an inactivated influenza vaccine. CDR3s include the opening cysteine and the closing phenylalanine or tryptophan. The D gene is left open where the match is weak. The listing skips clone size in some rows; elsewhere it reads once, few, many or a size class.

length: 15; J: TRBJ2-3; D: .; V: TRBV7-2; size: few; CDR3: CASRPRNPATDTQYF; DNA: TGTGCCAGCAGACCACGGAACCCCGCGACAGATACGCAGTATTTT
length: 13; J: TRBJ1-2; D: .; V: TRBV6-1; size: .; CDR3: CASSEADSYGYTF; DNA: TGTGCCAGCAGTGAAGCTGATAGCTATGGCTACACCTTC
length: 12; J: TRBJ2-7; D: .; V: TRBV3-1; size: few; CDR3: CASSPEEREQYF; DNA: TGTGCCAGCAGCCCCGAAGAACGGGAGCAGTACTTC
length: 15; J: TRBJ2-3; D: TRBD1; V: TRBV18; size: .; CDR3: CASSRGGQVTDTQYF; DNA: TGTGCCAGCTCCCGCGGCGGACAGGTCACAGATACGCAGTATTTT
length: 13; J: TRBJ1-4; D: .; V: TRBV29-1; size: few; CDR3: CSARLGRGEKLFF; DNA: TGCAGCGCACGTCTGGGGCGCGGGGAAAAACTGTTTTTT
length: 15; J: TRBJ1-4; D: TRBD1; V: TRBV5-1; size: .; CDR3: CASSPGTATNEKLFF; DNA: TGCGCCAGCAGCCCCGGGACAGCAACTAATGAAAAACTGTTTTTT
length: 15; J: TRBJ2-2; D: .; V: TRBV5-1; size: few; CDR3: CASTRRTANTGELFF; DNA: TGCGCCAGCACCCGCCGGACAGCGAACACCGGGGAGCTGTTTTTT
length: 18; J: TRBJ1-2; D: .; V: TRBV19; size: few; CDR3: CASSPQGNPSSRIYGYTF; DNA: TGTGCCAGTAGTCCTCAGGGAAACCCTTCCTCCCGGATCTATGGCTACACCTTC
length: 14; J: TRBJ2-1; D: .; V: TRBV15; size: .; CDR3: CATSRRENYNEQFF; DNA: TGTGCCACCAGCAGACGGGAGAATTACAATGAGCAGTTCTTC
length: 14; J: TRBJ2-3; D: .; V: TRBV20-1; size: few; CDR3: CSARAREGTDTQYF; DNA: TGCAGTGCTAGAGCCAGAGAAGGGACAGATACGCAGTATTTT
length: 11; J: TRBJ2-6; D: .; V: TRBV10-3; size: .; CDR3: CATQGANVLTF; DNA: TGTGCCACCCAGGGGGCCAACGTCCTGACTTTC
length: 16; J: TRBJ2-1; D: TRBD2; V: TRBV7-9; size: few; CDR3: CASSLGTSAHYNEQFF; DNA: TGTGCCAGCAGCCTAGGGACTAGCGCTCACTACAATGAGCAGTTCTTC
length: 14; J: TRBJ2-1; D: .; V: TRBV29-1; size: .; CDR3: CSVDIRGAYNEQFF; DNA: TGCAGCGTTGACATAAGGGGGGCATACAATGAGCAGTTCTTC
length: 14; J: TRBJ2-1; D: TRBD2; V: TRBV28; size: .; CDR3: CASKTGTSNNEQFF; DNA: TGTGCCAGCAAGACCGGGACTAGCAACAATGAGCAGTTCTTC
length: 15; J: TRBJ2-2; D: TRBD1; V: TRBV29-1; size: .; CDR3: CSVVGQGLGTGELFF; DNA: TGCAGCGTTGTCGGACAGGGTTTGGGCACCGGGGAGCTGTTTTTT
length: 14; J: TRBJ1-3; D: TRBD1; V: TRBV10-3; size: few; CDR3: CATQDDRGTNTIYF; DNA: TGTGCCACCCAGGACGACAGGGGGACTAACACCATATATTTT
length: 13; J: TRBJ1-6; D: .; V: TRBV12-3/TRBV12-4; size: few; CDR3: CASSLRGDSPLHF; DNA: TGTGCCAGCAGTTTAAGGGGTGATTCACCCCTCCACTTT
length: 15; J: TRBJ2-1; D: .; V: TRBV7-9; size: .; CDR3: CASSLSSPLFDEQFF; DNA: TGTGCCAGCAGCCTGAGTAGTCCCTTGTTCGATGAGCAGTTCTTC
length: 15; J: TRBJ2-1; D: .; V: TRBV15; size: .; CDR3: CATSRDKLVGNEQFF; DNA: TGTGCCACCAGCAGAGATAAGCTCGTAGGCAATGAGCAGTTCTTC
length: 12; J: TRBJ1-5; D: TRBD1; V: TRBV20-1; size: .; CDR3: CSVRTGHQPQHF; DNA: TGCAGTGTCAGGACAGGGCATCAGCCCCAGCATTTT
length: 15; J: TRBJ2-5; D: TRBD2; V: TRBV6-1; size: .; CDR3: CASRMPGTRQETQYF; DNA: TGTGCCAGCAGGATGCCCGGGACTAGACAAGAGACCCAGTACTTC
length: 16; J: TRBJ2-3; D: TRBD2; V: TRBV11-2; size: .; CDR3: CASTPVGGVGTDTQYF; DNA: TGTGCCAGCACCCCGGTGGGGGGGGTTGGTACAGATACGCAGTATTTT
length: 18; J: TRBJ2-4; D: TRBD2; V: TRBV11-2; size: .; CDR3: CASSSSGTRGVPKNIQYF; DNA: TGTGCCAGCAGCTCTTCCGGGACTAGAGGTGTACCCAAAAACATTCAGTACTTC
length: 13; J: TRBJ2-7; D: TRBD2; V: TRBV29-1; size: few; CDR3: CSVELAGAYEQYF; DNA: TGCAGCGTCGAGCTAGCGGGGGCCTACGAGCAGTACTTC
length: 15; J: TRBJ2-7; D: TRBD1; V: TRBV20-1; size: few; CDR3: CSAADRDRGSNEQYF; DNA: TGCAGTGCTGCCGACCGGGACAGGGGCTCTAACGAGCAGTACTTC
length: 16; J: TRBJ2-7; D: .; V: TRBV21-1; size: few; CDR3: CASSTVPGRLNYEQYF; DNA: TGTGCCAGCAGCACGGTGCCCGGACGCCTTAACTACGAGCAGTACTTC
length: 14; J: TRBJ2-5; D: .; V: TRBV5-5; size: .; CDR3: CASSLEPGAKTQYF; DNA: TGTGCCAGCAGCTTGGAACCAGGGGCGAAGACCCAGTACTTC
length: 16; J: TRBJ2-7; D: .; V: TRBV6-2/TRBV6-3; size: many; CDR3: CASSYSAASATYEQYF; DNA: TGTGCCAGCAGTTACTCCGCGGCTAGCGCTACCTACGAGCAGTACTTC
length: 15; J: TRBJ2-7; D: .; V: TRBV7-9; size: few; CDR3: CASSPEAGLKREQYF; DNA: TGTGCCAGCAGCCCAGAAGCGGGCCTCAAGCGCGAGCAGTACTTC
length: 12; J: TRBJ2-1; D: .; V: TRBV10-3; size: .; CDR3: CAISPRDNEQFF; DNA: TGTGCCATCAGTCCCCGGGACAATGAGCAGTTCTTC